This T cell receptor (beta chain) comes out of a study of shared clonotypes between healthy human individuals. Study in general: Serving as donors were two women and three men, whose ages spanned 18 to 49.

The donors, all of them Caucasian adults, lived in Nashville, Tennessee. Remarks on this clone: Its antigen is undetermined.

The method was immunoSEQ multiplex PCR; TCRdb's version includes in-frame clones alone and lacks a portion of them. The profile shows some 2,000,000 clones, approximately 94% of them singletons. Broader study findings: Clonotype sharing levels among donors were expected to vary with sequencing depth.

Trimming removed 6 bases from V and 7 bases from J, with 13 bases in between. The CDR3 loop spans 13 amino acids. Per the germline V gene, CDR1 is MNHNS and CDR2 is SASEGT. This sequence joins TRBV6-1 and TRBJ2-1, with D maybe TRBD2 (5 bases). This receptor was taken from a man younger than 35 in good health. Sequencing was performed on naive CD4+ T cells sorted from blood. Subset reported: CD45RA+ positively selected. The CDR3 spells CASRTPGLNEQFF. DNA for the CDR3: TGTGCCAGCAGGACCCCGGGGTTGAATGAGCAGTTCTTC.